This T cell receptor beta chain was profiled in a study of monozygotic twins with inflammatory bowel disease. Study-wide results and limits: Repertoire similarity matched across concordant and discordant twins, perhaps owing to limited power.

Each of the TCR libraries took approximately 3,500 ng of total RNA. A template switching step added UMIs, each with a 6-nucleotide sample barcode. From the 5' RACE reads, TCRdb lists one entry per CDR3 protein and no DNA. The table lists a few hundred thousand distinct CDR3 sequences, with 2% to 3% in the top ten. About this clonotype: Its specificity is not known.

Germline V gives CDR1 DFQATT, CDR2 SNEGSKA (reference sequence). This CDR3 comprises 11 residues. Whole blood served as the source of total RNA, and no T cell sorting took place. The chain joins TRBV20-1 to TRBJ2-1; the TCRdb D gene call, TRBD2, has no DNA to confirm it. The receptor comes from a human donor with ulcerative colitis or Crohn's disease, or a healthy co-twin of an affected twin (not recorded which). The sequencing input was blood. The CDR3 sequence is CSAIPGLEQFF.